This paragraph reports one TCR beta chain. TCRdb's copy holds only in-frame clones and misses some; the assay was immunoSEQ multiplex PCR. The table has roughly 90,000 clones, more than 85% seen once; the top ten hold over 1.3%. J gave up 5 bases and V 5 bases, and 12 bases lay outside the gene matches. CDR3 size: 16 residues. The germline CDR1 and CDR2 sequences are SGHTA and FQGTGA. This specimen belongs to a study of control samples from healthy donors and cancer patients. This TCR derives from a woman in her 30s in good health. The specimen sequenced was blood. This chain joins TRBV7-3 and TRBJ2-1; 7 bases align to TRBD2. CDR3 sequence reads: CASSRDGGRGDNEQFF. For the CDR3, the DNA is TGTGCCAGCAGCCGAGACGGCGGGAGAGGGGACAATGAGCAGTTCTTC.